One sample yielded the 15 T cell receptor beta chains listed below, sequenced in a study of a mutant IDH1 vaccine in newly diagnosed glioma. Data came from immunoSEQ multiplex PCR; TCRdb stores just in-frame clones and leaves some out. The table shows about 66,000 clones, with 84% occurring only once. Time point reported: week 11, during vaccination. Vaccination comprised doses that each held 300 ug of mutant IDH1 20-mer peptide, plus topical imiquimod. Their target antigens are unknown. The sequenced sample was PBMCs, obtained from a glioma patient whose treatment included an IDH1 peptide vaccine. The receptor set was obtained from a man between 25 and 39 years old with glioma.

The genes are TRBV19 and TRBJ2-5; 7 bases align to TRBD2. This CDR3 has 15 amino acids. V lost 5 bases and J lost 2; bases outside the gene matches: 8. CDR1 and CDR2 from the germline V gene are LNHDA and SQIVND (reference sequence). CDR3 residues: CASSSIAGDQETQYF. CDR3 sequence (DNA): TGTGCCAGTAGTTCCATAGCGGGCGATCAAGAGACCCAGTACTTC.

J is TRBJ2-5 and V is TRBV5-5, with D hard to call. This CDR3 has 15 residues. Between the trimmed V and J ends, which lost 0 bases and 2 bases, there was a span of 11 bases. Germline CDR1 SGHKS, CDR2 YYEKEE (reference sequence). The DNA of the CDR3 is TGTGCCAGCAGCTTGGCCGGACGTCCACAAGAGACCCAGTACTTC. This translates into CASSLAGRPQETQYF.

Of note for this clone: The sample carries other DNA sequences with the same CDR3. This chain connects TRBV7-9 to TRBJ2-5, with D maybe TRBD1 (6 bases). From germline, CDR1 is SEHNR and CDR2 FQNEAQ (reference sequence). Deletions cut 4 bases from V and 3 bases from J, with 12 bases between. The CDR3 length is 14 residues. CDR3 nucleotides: TGTGCCAGCAGCTCGTACAGGGACGAAGAGACCCAGTACTTC. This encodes CASSSYRDEETQYF. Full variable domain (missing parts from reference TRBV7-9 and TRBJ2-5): DTGVSQNPRHKITKRGQNVTFRCDPISEHNRLYWYRQTLGQGPEFLTYFQNEAQLEKSRLLSDRFSAERPKGSFSTLEIQRTEQGDSAMYLCASSSYRDEETQYFGPGTRLLVL.

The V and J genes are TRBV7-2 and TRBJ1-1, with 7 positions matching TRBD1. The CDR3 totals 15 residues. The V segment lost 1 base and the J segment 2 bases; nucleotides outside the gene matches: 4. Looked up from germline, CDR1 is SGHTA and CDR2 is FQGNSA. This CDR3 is CASSLGGGGNTEAFF. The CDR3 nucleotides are TGTGCCAGCAGCTTAGGGGGAGGGGGCAACACTGAAGCTTTCTTT.

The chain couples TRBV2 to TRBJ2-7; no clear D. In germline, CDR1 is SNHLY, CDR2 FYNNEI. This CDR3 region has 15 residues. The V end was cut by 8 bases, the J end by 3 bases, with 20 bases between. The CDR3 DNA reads TGTGCCAGCTCCGCCGTCCCTGACCTGTACTACGAGCAGTACTTC. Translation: CASSAVPDLYYEQYF. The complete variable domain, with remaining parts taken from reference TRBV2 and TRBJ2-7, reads EPEVTQTPSHQVTQMGQEVILRCVPISNHLYFYWYRQILGQKVEFLVSFYNNEISEKSEIFDDQFSVERPDGSNFTLKIRSTKLEDSAMYFCASSAVPDLYYEQYFGPGTRLTVT.

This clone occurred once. The CDR3 nucleotides are TGTGCCAGTAGTATCGGCGGTCGGGTAGCAACCCAGTACTTC. Translating gives CASSIGGRVATQYF. V gene TRBV19 combines with J gene TRBJ2-5; D remains ambiguous. There are 14 residues in the CDR3. Germline V gene data show CDR1 as LNHDA and CDR2 as SQIVND (reference sequence). The V end lost 3 bases, the J end lost 8 bases, and 16 bases lay between the germline ends. The variable domain in full, completed from reference TRBV19 and TRBJ2-5, reads DGGITQSPKYLFRKEGQNVTLSCEQNLNHDAMYWYRQDPGQGLRLIYYSQIVNDFQKGDIAEGYSVSREKKESFPLTVTSAQKNPTAFYLCASSIGGRVATQYFGPGTRLLVL.

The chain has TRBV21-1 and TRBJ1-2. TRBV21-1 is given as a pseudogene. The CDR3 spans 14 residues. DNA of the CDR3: TGTGCCAGCAGCAAGAGGGACGGACACTATGGCTACACCTTC. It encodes CASSKRDGHYGYTF.

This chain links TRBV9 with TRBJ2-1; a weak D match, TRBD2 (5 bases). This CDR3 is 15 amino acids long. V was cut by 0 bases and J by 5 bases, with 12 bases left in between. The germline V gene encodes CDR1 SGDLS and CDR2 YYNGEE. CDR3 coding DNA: TGTGCCAGCAGCGTAGGCTTGGGAGCCCACAATGAGCAGTTCTTC. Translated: CASSVGLGAHNEQFF.

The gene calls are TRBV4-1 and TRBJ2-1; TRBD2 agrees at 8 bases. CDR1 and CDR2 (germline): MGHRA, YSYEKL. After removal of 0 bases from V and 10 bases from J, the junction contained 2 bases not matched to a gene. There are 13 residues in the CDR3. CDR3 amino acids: CASSQDQRGEQFF. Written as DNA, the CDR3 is TGCGCCAGCAGCCAAGATCAGCGGGGGGAGCAGTTCTTC.

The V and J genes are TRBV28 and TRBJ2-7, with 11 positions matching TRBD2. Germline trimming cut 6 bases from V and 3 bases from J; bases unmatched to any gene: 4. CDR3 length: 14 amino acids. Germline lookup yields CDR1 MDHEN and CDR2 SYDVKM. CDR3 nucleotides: TGTGCCAGCAGCCCGGGACTAGCGGTCTACGAGCAGTACTTC. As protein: CASSPGLAVYEQYF.

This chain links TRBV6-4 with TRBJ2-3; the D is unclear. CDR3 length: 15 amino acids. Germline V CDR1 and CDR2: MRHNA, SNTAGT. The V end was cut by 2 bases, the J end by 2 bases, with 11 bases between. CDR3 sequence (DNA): TGTGCCAGCAGTGACGTTCCGGCGGCCACAGATACGCAGTATTTT. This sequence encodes CASSDVPAATDTQYF.

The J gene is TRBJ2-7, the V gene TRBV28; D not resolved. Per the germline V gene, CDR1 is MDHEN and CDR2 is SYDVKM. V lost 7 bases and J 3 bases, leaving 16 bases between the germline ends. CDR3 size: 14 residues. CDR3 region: CASTLLSPNYEQYF. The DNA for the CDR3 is TGTGCCAGCACCCTGTTAAGCCCCAACTACGAGCAGTACTTC.

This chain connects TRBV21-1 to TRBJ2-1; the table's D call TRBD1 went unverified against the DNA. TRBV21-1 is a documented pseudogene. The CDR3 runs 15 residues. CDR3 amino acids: CASSKEWTDNNEQFF. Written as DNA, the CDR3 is TGTGCCAGCAGCAAAGAGTGGACAGATAACAATGAGCAGTTCTTC.

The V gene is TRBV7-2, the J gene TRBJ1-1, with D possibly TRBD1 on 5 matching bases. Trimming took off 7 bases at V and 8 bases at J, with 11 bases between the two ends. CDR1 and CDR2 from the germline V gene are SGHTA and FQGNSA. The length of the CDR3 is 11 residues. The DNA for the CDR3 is TGTGCCAGCACCCGGGGGGTAGAAGCTTTCTTT. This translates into CASTRGVEAFF.

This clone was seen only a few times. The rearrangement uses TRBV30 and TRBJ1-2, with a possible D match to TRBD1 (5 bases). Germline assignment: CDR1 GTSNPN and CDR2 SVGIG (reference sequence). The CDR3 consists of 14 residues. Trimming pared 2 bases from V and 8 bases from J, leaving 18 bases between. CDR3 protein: CAWSLTLDRTGYTF. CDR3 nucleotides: TGTGCCTGGAGTCTCACTTTAGACAGAACCGGCTACACCTTC.